This entry lists 10 T cell receptor beta chains sequenced from one sample in a study of Tregs in tolerant kidney transplant recipients. TCRdb's copy holds only in-frame clones and misses some; the assay was immunoSEQ multiplex PCR. The sample includes around 33,000 clones. Mixed chimerism was transient after nonmyeloablative marrow transplants from related graft donors. Here the sequenced sample was CD4+ T cells from blood (PBMCs), taken 24 months after the transplant. Receptors were obtained from a human patient who received a combined kidney and bone marrow transplant. Some T cells may be the graft donor's.

With regard to this clone: The read stops 3 residues short of the end of the CDR3; the missing end is completed from the germline J gene. The rearrangement joins TRBV20-1 to TRBJ2-3, with 10 bases aligning to TRBD2. The ends lost 6 bases at V and 3 bases at J; junction bases unmatched: 6. Germline V lookup: CDR1 DFQATT, CDR2 SNEGSKA (reference sequence). This CDR3 contains 14 residues. CDR3 in amino acids: CSAIRAGGTDTQYF. The CDR3 DNA, read in part, is TGCAGTGCCATTAGAGCGGGAGGGACAGATACG.

In regard to this clone: The read is 3 residues too short to cover the CDR3 end, so that end is filled in from the germline J gene. The J gene is TRBJ1-6, the V gene TRBV5-1; 8 positions agree with TRBD1. This CDR3 is 15 amino acids long. Germline values: CDR1 SGHRS, CDR2 YFSETQ. The V gene end was trimmed by 4 bases and the J gene end by 6 bases; junction bases not matched to a gene: 6. Incomplete CDR3 DNA: TGCGCCAGCAGCAGAAGGACAGGGCTTAATTCACCC. It encodes CASSRRTGLNSP. The full CDR3 protein reads CASSRRTGLNSPLHF.

Of note for this clone: The junction and the germline gene differ at one end; a read error may be behind it. The read ends 3 residues shy of where the CDR3 ends; the end is completed using the germline J gene. The J gene is TRBJ1-1, the V gene TRBV4-2, with 9 bases lining up with TRBD1. The CDR3 consists of 16 residues. The germline V gene encodes CDR1 LGHNA and CDR2 YNFKEQ. The CDR3 bases that were read are TGCGCCAGCAGCCGAGGGACAGGGATCGGGGACACTGAA. Amino acid sequence: CASSRGTGIGDTE. The CDR3 reads in full as CASSRGTGIGDTEAFF.

Points on this clone: The CDR3 extends 3 residues past the end of the read, so its final part is completed from the germline J gene. This chain uses TRBV7-2 with TRBJ2-1; 7 positions match TRBD1. The CDR3 loop spans 14 amino acids. V lost 4 bases, J lost 2 bases, and 2 bases stayed unmatched. Germline V lookup: CDR1 SGHTA, CDR2 FQGNSA. Here the CDR3 reads CASSSGQAYNEQFF. The sequenced part of the CDR3 DNA is TGTGCCAGCAGCTCCGGACAGGCCTACAATGAG.

As to this clone: Read data end 3 residues before the CDR3 end; the end is taken from the germline J gene. V and J are TRBV20-1 and TRBJ2-2; D may be TRBD2 (6 bases). The germline gives CDR1 DFQATT, CDR2 SNEGSKA (reference sequence). Trimming shortened V by 6 bases and J by 5 bases, and 10 bases separated the two germline ends. This CDR3 contains 12 residues. CDR3 residues: CSAGRGTGELFF. The part of the CDR3 DNA that was read is TGCAGTGCCGGGCGGGGTACCGGGGAG.

Points on this clone: The read stops 3 residues short of the end of the CDR3; the missing end is completed from the germline J gene. The genes are TRBV20-1 and TRBJ2-3, with D perhaps TRBD1 (5 bases). V was clipped by 0 bases and J by 2 bases, with 12 bases between them. The CDR3 consists of 15 residues. Germline V gene data show CDR1 as DFQATT and CDR2 as SNEGSKA (reference sequence). Incomplete CDR3 DNA: TGCAGTGCTAGAGAACGCGACAGACCCACAGATACG. This gives the protein CSARERDRPTDT. The full CDR3 protein is CSARERDRPTDTQYF.

About this clone itself: The read gets to within 3 residues of the CDR3 end, and the germline J gene fills in the rest. This chain joins TRBV24-1 and TRBJ2-5; TRBD2 might be the D (6 bases). The germline CDR1 and CDR2 sequences are KGHDR and SFDVKD. V lost 2 bases to trimming and J lost 7 bases, with 10 bases between them. This CDR3 is 13 amino acids long. The CDR3 DNA, read in part, is TGTGCCACCAGTGATTCTAGGAGGGGGACC. It encodes CATSDSRRGT. The whole CDR3 protein is CATSDSRRGTQYF.

A note on this clone: The read ends 3 residues shy of where the CDR3 ends; the end is completed using the germline J gene. This chain uses TRBV5-1 with TRBJ2-5; 11 positions match TRBD1. The CDR3 extends over 16 amino acids. V gave up 2 bases and J gave up 5 bases; unmatched junction bases: 8. The germline V gene has CDR1 SGHRS and CDR2 YFSETQ. The DNA read from the CDR3 is TGCGCCAGCAGCTTAGGACAGGGGGCGGATTCCGAGACC. Its translation is CASSLGQGADSET. The CDR3 reads in full as CASSLGQGADSETQYF.

The CDR3 sequence: CASSLRTSGYYNEQFF. The sequenced part of the CDR3 DNA is TGTGCCAGCAGCTTAAGGACTAGCGGTTATTACAATGAG. This chain uses TRBV7-3 with TRBJ2-1; 10 bases align to TRBD2. Read data end 3 residues before the CDR3 end; the end is taken from the germline J gene. The CDR3 covers 16 residues. The V gene end was trimmed by 1 base and the J gene end by 4 bases; junction bases not matched to a gene: 4. The germline V gene encodes CDR1 SGHTA and CDR2 FQGTGA.

Comments on this clone: Coverage ceases 3 residues before the CDR3 finishes, and the germline J gene fills in the end. This sequence joins TRBV18 and TRBJ1-2; D is possibly TRBD1 (6 bases). The CDR3 length is 13 residues. Per the germline V gene, CDR1 is KGHSH and CDR2 is LQKENI. CDR3 in amino acids: CASQIHTGIGYTF. CDR3 bases read: TGTGCCAGTCAAATTCATACAGGGATCGGC.